This record concerns one TCR beta chain sequence. The antigen remains undetermined. One end of the junction is discordant with germline, which a read error may explain. This sample is drawn from a study of T cell clonotyping in hematopoietic cell transplantation. Repertoires were generated with immunoSEQ multiplex PCR, while TCRdb's copy carries only in-frame clones and drops some. The sample lists some 45,000 clones; around 83% were seen once. Notes on the study in general: Few recipient clonotypes overlapped donors; over 95% were de novo at given depth. Pathologically expanded recipient clonotypes increased progressively from day 30 to day 180 as diversity fell. Cells were unsorted, so CD4 and CD8 contributions were not separated.

Time point in this sample: recipient sample about 28 days before transplant, after cytoreduction. Germline lookup yields CDR1 SGDLS and CDR2 YYNGEE. The CDR3 is 15 amino acids. This material consisted of peripheral blood mononuclear cells, taken before stem cell transplant. The clonotype originates from a man in his sixties with myelodysplastic syndrome. Some clones in this sample may be carry-over from other donors' samples. The chain recombines TRBV9 with TRBJ2-3; a possible D gene is TRBD2 (5 bases). The CDR3 loop reads CASSPGELVSGAGDF. In nucleotides, the CDR3 is TGTGCCAGCAGCCCCGGGGAGTTGGTGAGCGGAGCCGGGGATTTT.